This T cell receptor (beta chain) was obtained from a study of T cell changes during pregnancy in multiple sclerosis. Only in-frame clones appear in the TCRdb table, and some are missing; sequencing was by immunoSEQ multiplex PCR. The table lists tens of thousands of clones, 92% of them singletons, with approximately 0.64% in the top ten. V was clipped by 3 bases and J by 4 bases, with 22 bases between them. The CDR3 runs 18 residues. The germline gives CDR1 GTSNPN, CDR2 SVGIG (reference sequence). The V and J genes are TRBV30 and TRBJ1-6; D might be TRBD1 (5 bases). This TCR derives from a female donor with multiple sclerosis, enrolled in a pregnancy study. The sample here was CD4+ T cells from peripheral blood mononuclear cells, taken after pregnancy. CDR3 amino acids: CAWRGLILGEGYNSPLHF. The CDR3 region has the DNA TGTGCCTGGAGAGGTCTAATATTAGGGGAGGGGTATAATTCACCCCTCCACTTT.